A single sample gave rise to the 6 T cell receptor beta chains below, sequenced in a study of cytomegalovirus exposure and HLA in healthy donors. PCR used 60 Vbeta primers and 13 Jbeta primers. Generated by immunoSEQ multiplex PCR, the TCRdb table keeps only in-frame clones and is missing some. This sample carries 150,000 to 200,000 clones, with almost 6.5% going to the ten biggest clones. The sample taken for sequencing was PBMCs. Source of these receptors: a man between 25 and 39 years old in good health and CMV-seronegative.

This rearrangement joins TRBV5-8 to TRBJ2-3, with 16 bases lining up with TRBD2. The V segment lost 4 bases and the J segment 5 bases; nucleotides outside the gene matches: 7. This CDR3 is built from 17 residues. Germline CDR1 and CDR2: SGHTS and YDEGEE. The DNA of the CDR3 is TGTGCCAGCAGCCTCCGAGGGACTAGCGGGGGGGGAGATACGCAGTATTTT. Amino acid sequence: CASSLRGTSGGGDTQYF.

V gene TRBV7-9 combines with J gene TRBJ2-3; maybe TRBD1 (5 bases). Trimming cost V 10 bases and J 5 bases, with 13 bases left between them. This CDR3 region has 12 residues. Germline assignment: CDR1 SEHNR and CDR2 FQNEAQ (reference sequence). The DNA for the CDR3 is TGTGCCATCCCGGCAGGGCAAGATACGCAGTATTTT. The encoded protein is CAIPAGQDTQYF.

The chain links TRBV10-1 to TRBJ1-5; D unresolved. CDR1 and CDR2 (germline): WNHNN, SYGVQD (reference sequence). Trimming pared 5 bases from V and 8 bases from J, leaving 13 bases between. The CDR3 consists of 13 residues. CDR3 sequence: CASSSGLREPQHF. The CDR3 region has the DNA TGCGCCAGCAGTTCGGGGTTGAGGGAGCCCCAGCATTTT.

V is TRBV5-8 and J is TRBJ1-5, with TRBD1 as a possible D gene (6 bases). Germline V gene sequence: CDR1 SGHTS, CDR2 YDEGEE. The CDR3 runs 16 residues. Trimming took off 0 bases at V and 0 bases at J, with 10 bases between the two ends. The CDR3 bases are TGTGCCAGCAGCTTGGGACAGGAGAGTAGCAATCAGCCCCAGCATTTT. This codes for CASSLGQESSNQPQHF.

This chain connects TRBV6-1 to TRBJ2-7; the D gene is possibly TRBD2 (7 bases). Germline V gene sequence: CDR1 MNHNS, CDR2 SASEGT. V lost 2 bases, J lost 0 bases, and 14 bases lay in between. This CDR3 contains 16 residues. The CDR3 coding sequence is TGTGCCAGCAGTGAATTAAGGGGGAGGGCCTCCTACGAGCAGTACTTC. Protein sequence: CASSELRGRASYEQYF.

The V and J genes are TRBV11-2 and TRBJ2-3; 8 bases are shared with TRBD2. This CDR3 contains 17 residues. The J segment lost 1 base and the V segment lost 2 bases, leaving 8 bases of the junction unmatched. CDR1 is SGHAT and CDR2 is FQNNGV in the germline V gene. The CDR3, as DNA: TGTGCCAGCAGCTTACAAACAGCGGGAGTCGGCACAGATACGCAGTATTTT. This translates into CASSLQTAGVGTDTQYF.